The T cell receptor (beta chain) described here comes from a study of beta chain features in type 1 diabetes. General study points: Equally in patients and controls, PCR might preferentially amplify shorter templates. The naive, central memory and Treg TCRB repertoires of patients appeared to be more similar to one another than those of healthy donors.

Germline CDR1 and CDR2: SGDLS and YYNGEE. The CDR3 is 15 residues long. Trimming removed 0 bases from V and 2 bases from J, with 11 bases in between. The entirety of the isolated RNA underwent reverse transcription, so expressed TCRB transcripts were sequenced. Produced via immunoSEQ multiplex PCR; TCRdb's table is partial and in-frame only. The repertoire holds roughly 25,000 clones, with more than 60% as singletons. In the case of this clone: The antigen remains undetermined.

Purity of each sorted population was above 98%. The V gene is TRBV9, the J gene TRBJ1-2; D gene unclear. The clonotype originates from a woman between 40 and 50 years old in good health. What was sequenced was Tregs from blood. The CDR3 reads CASSVGPTINYGYTF. As DNA, the CDR3 is TGTGCCAGCAGCGTAGGACCGACAATCAACTATGGCTACACCTTC.